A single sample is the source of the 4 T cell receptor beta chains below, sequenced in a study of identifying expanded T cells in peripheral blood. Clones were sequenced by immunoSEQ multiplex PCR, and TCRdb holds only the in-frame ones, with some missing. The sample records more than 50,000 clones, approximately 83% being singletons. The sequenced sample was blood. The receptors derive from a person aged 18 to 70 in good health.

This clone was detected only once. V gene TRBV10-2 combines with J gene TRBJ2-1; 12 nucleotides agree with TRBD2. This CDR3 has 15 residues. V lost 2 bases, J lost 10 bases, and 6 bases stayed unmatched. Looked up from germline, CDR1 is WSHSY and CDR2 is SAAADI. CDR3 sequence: CASSEGLAGRTEQFF. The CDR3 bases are TGCGCCAGCAGTGAGGGACTAGCGGGGCGCACGGAGCAGTTCTTC.

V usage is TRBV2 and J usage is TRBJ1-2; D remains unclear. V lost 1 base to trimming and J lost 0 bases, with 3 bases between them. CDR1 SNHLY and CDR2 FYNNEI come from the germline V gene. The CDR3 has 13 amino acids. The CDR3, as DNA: TGTGCCAGCAGTGAAGGGGCTAACTATGGCTACACCTTC. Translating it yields CASSEGANYGYTF.

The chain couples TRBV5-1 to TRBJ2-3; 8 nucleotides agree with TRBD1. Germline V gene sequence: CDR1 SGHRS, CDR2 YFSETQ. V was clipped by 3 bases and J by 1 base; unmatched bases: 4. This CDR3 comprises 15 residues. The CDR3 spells CASSSSTGGTDTQYF. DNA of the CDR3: TGCGCCAGCAGCTCCTCGACAGGGGGCACAGATACGCAGTATTTT.

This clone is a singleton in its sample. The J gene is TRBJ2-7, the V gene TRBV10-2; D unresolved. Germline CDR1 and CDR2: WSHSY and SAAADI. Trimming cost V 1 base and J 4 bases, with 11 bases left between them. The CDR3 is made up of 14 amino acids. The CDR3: CASSEYNSPYEQYF. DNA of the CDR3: TGCGCCAGCAGTGAGTATAACAGCCCATACGAGCAGTACTTC.